Listed below are T cell receptor beta chains from one sample, sequenced in a study of T cell responses to AZD1222 COVID-19 vaccine. Here immunoSEQ multiplex PCR was the method, and the copy in TCRdb shows in-frame clones only, minus some. The sample yields 100,000 to 150,000 clones, around 92% seen once. The sequencing used peripheral blood, collected on day 0 of AZD1222 vaccination. Receptors originate from an adult in good health. CDR3s include the opening cysteine and the closing phenylalanine or tryptophan. The D gene is left open where the match is weak. Clone size, where shown, is once, few, many, or a class for clones that have expanded.

CASSKRVTYEQYF | TGTGCCAGCAGCAAGCGGGTAACCTACGAGCAGTACTTC | TRBJ2-7 | NA | NA | TRBV6-5
CASSPLRGSNNEQFF | TGTGCCAGCAGCCCACTGCGCGGGAGCAACAATGAGCAGTTCTTC | TRBJ2-1 | TRBD2 | NA | TRBV7-2
CASSESGSGPVQYF | TGTGCCAGCAGTGAATCCGGCTCTGGGCCAGTTCAGTACTTC | TRBJ2-7 | NA | NA | TRBV6-4
CASSFGLGSYEQYF | TGTGCCAGCAGCTTCGGACTGGGCTCCTACGAGCAGTACTTC | TRBJ2-7 | NA | NA | TRBV5-5
CASSLDVRNTEAFF | TGCGCCAGCAGCTTGGACGTGAGGAACACTGAAGCTTTCTTT | TRBJ1-1 | NA | NA | TRBV5-1
CASSVAGEFNYGYTF | TGTGCCAGCAGCGTAGCCGGGGAGTTTAACTATGGCTACACCTTC | TRBJ1-2 | NA | NA | TRBV9
CASSDSGTRHYEQYF | TGTGCCAGCAGCGATAGTGGGACTAGACACTACGAGCAGTACTTC | TRBJ2-7 | TRBD2 | NA | TRBV7-8
CASGDSFYGYTF | TGTGCCAGCGGGGACAGTTTCTATGGCTACACCTTC | TRBJ1-2 | TRBD1 | once | TRBV12-3/TRBV12-4
CASSPITRRGGYNEQFF | TGTGCCAGCAGTCCGATCACCCGGCGGGGGGGCTACAATGAGCAGTTCTTC | TRBJ2-1 | TRBD2 | NA | TRBV27
CATSDFGGTDTQYF | TGTGCCACCAGTGATTTCGGGGGGACAGATACGCAGTATTTT | TRBJ2-3 | TRBD2 | NA | TRBV24-1
CASSYHTGKANTGELFF | TGTGCCAGCAGTTACCATACAGGGAAAGCGAACACCGGGGAGCTGTTTTTT | TRBJ2-2 | NA | NA | TRBV27
CASGLGDSYYSYNEQFF | TGTGCCAGTGGTTTGGGTGACAGCTACTACTCCTACAATGAGCAGTTCTTC | TRBJ2-1 | NA | NA | TRBV28
CATSKGTGVHEQYF | TGTGCCACTTCGAAAGGGACAGGGGTGCACGAGCAGTACTTC | TRBJ2-7 | TRBD1 | NA | TRBV6-5
CASSWGGSSGNTIYF | TGTGCCAGCAGCTGGGGCGGGAGCTCTGGAAACACCATATATTTT | TRBJ1-3 | NA | NA | TRBV13
CASSPWTGANQPQHF | TGTGCCAGTAGTCCATGGACAGGGGCTAATCAGCCCCAGCATTTT | TRBJ1-5 | TRBD1 | few | TRBV19
CASSQASGGDGYTF | TGCGCCAGCAGTCAAGCCTCGGGCGGGGATGGCTACACCTTC | TRBJ1-2 | NA | NA | TRBV4-1
CASRWDRSGEQYF | TGTGCCAGCAGATGGGACAGAAGCGGGGAGCAGTACTTC | TRBJ2-7 | NA | NA | TRBV2
CASSQDLGKTQYF | TGTGCCAGCAGCCAAGATCTAGGGAAGACCCAGTACTTC | TRBJ2-5 | NA | NA | TRBV6-5
CASSIGTFFYEQYF | TGTGCCAGCAGCATCGGCACTTTTTTCTACGAGCAGTACTTC | TRBJ2-7 | NA | NA | TRBV7-2
CASRADRRGPPPETQYF | TGTGCCAGCAGAGCGGACCGAAGAGGGCCTCCCCCGGAGACCCAGTACTTC | TRBJ2-5 | NA | NA | TRBV7-2
CASGLAGVYEQYF | TGTGCCAGCGGTCTAGCGGGAGTCTACGAGCAGTACTTC | TRBJ2-7 | TRBD2 | NA | TRBV11-2
CASRRSNYGYTF | TGTGCCAGCAGGCGGTCTAACTATGGCTACACCTTC | TRBJ1-2 | NA | NA | TRBV7-2
CASSSNPQGGTEAFF | TGTGCCAGCAGCTCCAATCCACAGGGAGGGACTGAAGCTTTCTTT | TRBJ1-1 | NA | NA | TRBV7-3
CASSPIDREDTQYF | TGTGCCAGCAGCCCGATTGACAGGGAAGATACGCAGTATTTT | TRBJ2-3 | TRBD1 | NA | TRBV5-4
CASSPQEDRGDQLFF | TGCGCCAGCAGCCCTCAGGAGGACAGGGGGGATCAGCTGTTTTTT | TRBJ1-4 | TRBD1 | once | TRBV4-1
CASSQAGRQADTQYF | TGCGCCAGCAGCCAAGCGGGTCGGCAAGCAGATACGCAGTATTTT | TRBJ2-3 | NA | NA | TRBV4-3
CASSYYAGSSYEQYF | TGTGCCAGCAGTTACTATGCGGGAAGCTCCTACGAGCAGTACTTC | TRBJ2-7 | NA | NA | TRBV6-2/TRBV6-3
CASSLTGTDTQYF | TGTGCCAGCAGTTTAACGGGTACAGATACGCAGTATTTT | TRBJ2-3 | NA | NA | TRBV12-3/TRBV12-4
CATSVGTAYWFKQYF | TGTGCCACCAGTGTTGGGACAGCCTACTGGTTTAAGCAGTACTTC | TRBJ2-7 | TRBD1 | NA | TRBV24-1
CASSLGGGTGTDTQYF | TGTGCCAGCAGCTTAGGGGGCGGGACGGGAACAGATACGCAGTATTTT | TRBJ2-3 | NA | NA | TRBV7-8
CAWSSERNYGYTF | TGTGCCTGGAGTTCGGAGAGAAACTATGGCTACACCTTC | TRBJ1-2 | NA | few | TRBV30
CATSRRVASGKLGQFF | TGTGCCACCAGCAGGAGGGTGGCTAGCGGGAAGTTAGGGCAGTTCTTC | TRBJ2-1 | TRBD2 | NA | TRBV15
CASSVGEGARGYTF | TGTGCCAGTAGTGTAGGGGAGGGGGCGCGAGGCTACACCTTC | TRBJ1-2 | TRBD1 | few | TRBV19
CASSKDRPHYGYTF | TGCGCCAGCAGCAAAGACAGGCCGCACTATGGCTACACCTTC | TRBJ1-2 | NA | NA | TRBV5-1
CASSQDGGGLTDTQYF | TGCGCCAGCAGCCAAGACGGGGGAGGACTCACAGATACGCAGTATTTT | TRBJ2-3 | NA | NA | TRBV4-3
CASSPDSQETQYF | TGCGCCAGCAGCCCGGACAGTCAAGAGACCCAGTACTTC | TRBJ2-5 | NA | NA | TRBV5-1
CASGFARYEQYF | TGTGCTAGTGGTTTTGCACGTTACGAGCAGTACTTC | TRBJ2-7 | NA | NA | TRBV12-5
CASLPGQACTDTQYF | TGTGCCAGTTTGCCGGGACAGGCATGTACAGATACGCAGTATTTT | TRBJ2-3 | TRBD1 | NA | TRBV6-7
CASSLGPPSGANSYEQYF | TGTGCCAGCAGCTTAGGACCTCCTTCCGGGGCCAACTCCTACGAGCAGTACTTC | TRBJ2-7 | NA | NA | TRBV7-8
CASSPNNYGYTF | TGTGCCAGCAGTCCGAATAACTATGGCTACACCTTC | TRBJ1-2 | NA | NA | TRBV12-3/TRBV12-4
CASSVWTGSSPNTGELFF | TGTGCCAGCAGCGTCTGGACAGGCTCATCACCAAATACCGGGGAGCTGTTTTTT | TRBJ2-2 | TRBD1 | NA | TRBV7-9